The 17 T cell receptor beta chains reported below all come from one sample, sequenced in a study of T cell responses to AZD1222 COVID-19 vaccine. TCRdb's table, derived via immunoSEQ multiplex PCR, lists solely in-frame clones and lacks some. The sample includes 45,000 to 55,000 clones, approximately 79% of them seen just once. The source material was peripheral blood, sampled on day 0 of MenACWY control vaccination. Receptor source: an adult in good health.

The chain combines TRBV5-4 with TRBJ1-1, with D unresolved. V lost 5 bases to trimming and J lost 0 bases, with 11 bases between them. The CDR3 length is 14 residues. CDR1 is SGHNT, CDR2 YYREEE, per germline (reference sequence). CDR3 region: CASSPGFMNTEAFF. The CDR3 DNA follows: TGTGCCAGCAGTCCAGGTTTTATGAACACTGAAGCTTTCTTT.

This sequence joins TRBV19 and TRBJ2-4; tentative D call: TRBD1 (5 bases). The CDR3 consists of 17 residues. Germline-derived CDR1 and CDR2 are LNHDA and SQIVND (reference sequence). Trimming stripped 5 bases from V and 0 bases from J, with 17 bases between. In nucleotides, the CDR3 is TGTGCCAGTAGTTTGCAGGGTACCTCGGTAGCCAAAAACATTCAGTACTTC. This sequence encodes CASSLQGTSVAKNIQYF.

This clone occurred a few times. The rearrangement joins TRBV4-1 to TRBJ2-1, with D possibly being TRBD1 or TRBD2 (6 bases each). The length of the CDR3 is 16 residues. V lost 0 bases to trimming and J lost 6 bases, with 15 bases between them. CDR1 and CDR2 from the germline V gene are MGHRA and YSYEKL. This CDR3 is CASSQDFGGLVNEQFF. The CDR3 region has the DNA TGCGCCAGCAGCCAAGACTTCGGGGGCTTGGTCAATGAGCAGTTCTTC.

The rearrangement links TRBV6-4 to TRBJ1-2, with 7 bases fitting TRBD1. CDR1 and CDR2 (germline): MRHNA, SNTAGT. With V trimmed by 5 bases and J by 4 bases, 10 bases remained unmatched. The CDR3 loop spans 15 amino acids. CDR3 protein: CASSSTGDPRYGYTF. In nucleotides, the CDR3 is TGTGCCAGCAGTTCCACAGGGGACCCTCGCTATGGCTACACCTTC.

The chain recombines TRBV5-6 with TRBJ1-1; 10 bases fit TRBD1. The CDR3 contains 16 residues. J was trimmed by 4 bases and V by 0 bases; bases with no gene match: 6. The germline gives CDR1 SGHDT, CDR2 YYEEEE. CDR3 sequence: CASSLGQGARGTEAFF. CDR3 nucleotides: TGTGCCAGCAGCTTGGGACAGGGGGCAAGGGGCACTGAAGCTTTCTTT.

The rearrangement links TRBV6-2 or TRBV6-3 to TRBJ2-1, with D perhaps TRBD1 or TRBD2 (5 bases each). The germline V gene encodes CDR1 MNHEY and CDR2 SVGEGT. The CDR3 has 12 amino acids. V was trimmed by 1 base and J by 9 bases, leaving 7 bases between them. The CDR3 nucleotides are TGTGCCAGCAGTTACTTTGGGGGTGAGCAGTTCTTC. Its translation: CASSYFGGEQFF.

As for this clone: Other DNA sequences in the same sample also yield this CDR3. This chain uses TRBV12-5 with TRBJ2-7, with no clear D. This CDR3 is built from 12 residues. CDR1 and CDR2 (germline): LGHNT, FRNRAP. The germline V and J ends were trimmed by 6 bases and 3 bases, with 9 bases remaining between them. DNA for the CDR3: TGTGCTAGTGGCCCCACGGTCTACGAGCAGTACTTC. Translating gives CASGPTVYEQYF.

The chain has TRBV3-1 (or the pseudogene TRBV3-2) and TRBJ1-2; D call uncertain. Germline CDR1 LGHDT, CDR2 YNNKEL (reference sequence). Trimming removed 0 bases from V and 2 bases from J, with 10 bases in between. CDR3 size: 15 residues. The CDR3 spells CASSQDPTVNYGYTF. The CDR3, as DNA: TGTGCCAGCAGCCAAGATCCGACCGTCAACTATGGCTACACCTTC.

V is TRBV12-3 or TRBV12-4 and J is TRBJ2-1; D is tentatively TRBD1 or TRBD2 (5 bases each). Trimming removed 3 bases from V and 9 bases from J, with 12 bases in between. The CDR3 sequence is 13 residues long. The CDR3 region is CASSLIWGTEQFF. The CDR3 DNA sequence: TGTGCCAGCAGTTTGATCTGGGGGACTGAGCAGTTCTTC.

The CDR3 sequence: CASSPRPVDEQFF. The CDR3 DNA is TGTGCCAGCAGCCCCCGGCCCGTCGATGAGCAGTTCTTC. This chain links TRBV14 with TRBJ2-1; unclear D gene. The CDR3 totals 13 residues. Trimming took 4 bases from V and 8 from J, leaving 12 bases between them. Per germline, CDR1 SGHDN and CDR2 FVKESK.

The chain carries TRBV25-1 and TRBJ1-3; no clear D gene. The germline V gene encodes CDR1 MGHDK and CDR2 SYGVNS. V lost 3 bases, J lost 4 bases, and 10 bases lay in between. The CDR3 extends over 14 amino acids. In DNA, the CDR3 is TGTGCCAGCAGTGAGGAGCGATCCGGAAACACCATATATTTT. Encoded protein: CASSEERSGNTIYF.

This rearrangement joins TRBV10-3 to TRBJ1-5; 9 bases align to TRBD1. The germline V gene has CDR1 ENHRY and CDR2 SYGVKD. V shed 6 bases, J shed 7 bases, and the junction held 4 bases outside the gene matches. The CDR3 covers 13 residues. CDR3 nucleotides: TGTGCCATCAGCGCGGGACAGGGCCAGCCCCAGCATTTT. It is translated as CAISAGQGQPQHF.

This chain uses TRBV9 with TRBJ1-1; 8 bases agree with TRBD1. The germline gives CDR1 SGDLS, CDR2 YYNGEE. Trimming removed 0 bases from V and 0 bases from J; junction bases left unmatched: 4. The length of the CDR3 is 16 residues. The CDR3 loop reads CASSVAPGQVNTEAFF. Here the CDR3 DNA reads TGTGCCAGCAGCGTAGCCCCGGGACAGGTGAACACTGAAGCTTTCTTT.

This sequence joins TRBV30 and TRBJ1-5; D call uncertain. V lost 2 bases and J lost 1, with 6 bases in between. In germline, CDR1 is GTSNPN, CDR2 SVGIG (reference sequence). The CDR3 sequence is 13 residues long. The CDR3 reads CAWSSRSNQPQHF. For the CDR3, the DNA is TGTGCCTGGAGTTCTCGGAGCAATCAGCCCCAGCATTTT. Together with reference TRBV30 and TRBJ1-5, the CDR3 gives the full variable domain: SQTIHQWPATLVQPVGSPLSLECTVEGTSNPNLYWYRQAAGRGLQLLFYSVGIGQISSEVPQNLSASRPQDRQFILSSKKLLLSDSGFYLCAWSSRSNQPQHFGDGTRLSIL.

The chain uses TRBV2 and TRBJ2-1; either TRBD1 or TRBD2 may supply D (5 bases each). Germline V gene sequence: CDR1 SNHLY, CDR2 FYNNEI. The V gene lost 0 bases and the J gene lost 8 bases, with 17 bases spanning the gap. This CDR3 region has 16 residues. Here the CDR3 DNA reads TGTGCCAGCAGTGAAGCGGGGCTAGCCGGGATCTATGAGCAGTTCTTC. Protein sequence: CASSEAGLAGIYEQFF.

V gene TRBV6-5 combines with J gene TRBJ2-7, with TRBD1 identical over 7 bases. Germline CDR1 is MNHEY and CDR2 is SVGAGI. The junction had 3 bases not matched to a gene; V was cut back by 4 bases and J by 0 bases. This CDR3 has 14 residues. CDR3 in DNA: TGTGCCAGCAGTTTGTCAGGGGGCTCCTACGAGCAGTACTTC. Amino acids: CASSLSGGSYEQYF.

This clone was seen more than once but under ten times. The J gene is TRBJ2-1, the V gene TRBV28; D remains unclear. Trimming removed 7 bases from V and 0 bases from J, with 13 bases in between. The CDR3 consists of 15 residues. Germline assignment: CDR1 MDHEN and CDR2 SYDVKM. The CDR3 DNA sequence: TGTGCCAGCATCCTTAGCCCACTCTCCTACAATGAGCAGTTCTTC. Protein product: CASILSPLSYNEQFF.